This T cell receptor (beta chain) was recovered during a study of radiotherapy plus CTLA-4 blockade in lung cancer. With V trimmed by 6 bases and J by 9 bases, 12 bases remained unmatched. The CDR3 contains 16 residues. CDR1 is SGHTS and CDR2 is YDEGEE in the germline V gene. Regarding the study as a whole: The best predictor of response was reported to be early blood T cell clone dynamics, with interferon-beta. Radiotherapy was combined with ipilimumab, and tumor-derived TCR clones then expanded in blood.

Profiled with immunoSEQ multiplex PCR; TCRdb holds only in-frame clones, not every one. This sample has around 37,000 clones, with around 75% found just once. For this clone: Its target is unknown.

The specimen comprised peripheral blood, sampled from a patient treated with radiotherapy plus ipilimumab. This clonotype was sampled from a human donor with non-small cell lung cancer that progressed on radiotherapy plus ipilimumab. The V call is TRBV5-8, the J call TRBJ1-6; 10 bases are a match to TRBD1. CDR3 bases: TGTGCCAGCACCCCCCCCCGACAGGGGGCCGGTTCACCCCTCCACTTT. It codes for CASTPPRQGAGSPLHF.